This T cell receptor (beta chain) appears in the sequencing data of a study of cytomegalovirus exposure and HLA in healthy donors. As for the study in general: Roughly 77 million unique TCRs from HLA-typed donors made up an early data release.

The CDR3 runs 16 residues. Losses at the gene ends were 1 base for V and 0 bases for J; bases not matched to a gene: 5. The V gene's germline CDR1 is SGHRS and CDR2 YFSETQ. PCR primers comprised 60 Vbeta and 13 Jbeta primers. Produced via immunoSEQ multiplex PCR; TCRdb's table is partial and in-frame only. The data show about 150,000 clones, just under 80% seen once. This clone was observed once. The chain joins TRBV5-1 to TRBJ2-3, with TRBD2 matching over 7 bases. The sequence was obtained from a young man in good health. Sequences were obtained from PBMCs. The chain's CDR3 is CASSLNLAVSTDTQYF. The DNA of the CDR3 is TGCGCCAGCAGCTTGAATCTAGCGGTGAGCACAGATACGCAGTATTTT.